The next 21 T cell receptor beta chains were all read from a single sample in a study of OX40 agonist ivuxolimab in advanced cancers. Clones were read by immunoSEQ multiplex PCR, and TCRdb kept only the in-frame ones, dropping some. Of more than 5,500 clones listed, around four fifths are singletons. Sample: CD4+ or CD8+ T cells sorted from blood, taken in a trial of the OX40 agonist ivuxolimab. These receptors all come from an adult with an advanced solid tumor such as melanoma, head and neck, liver or kidney cancer.

The rearrangement uses TRBV7-8 and TRBJ2-1; TRBD2 might be the D (6 bases). Trimming took 5 bases from V and 8 from J, leaving 19 bases between them. The CDR3 is made up of 15 amino acids. Germline lookup yields CDR1 SGHVS and CDR2 FQNEAQ. CDR3: CASSLGPPRGDEQFF. In DNA, the CDR3 is TGTGCCAGCAGCCTCGGCCCACCGCGGGGAGATGAGCAGTTCTTC.

CDR3 DNA sequence: TGTGCCAGCAGCTCGCGACTAGCGGTTCAGGGTACGCAGTATTTT. It is translated as CASSSRLAVQGTQYF. The chain is built from TRBV5-5 and TRBJ2-3; TRBD2 matches at 9 bases. The length of the CDR3 is 15 residues. V lost 3 bases to trimming and J lost 8 bases; unmatched junction nucleotides: 10. CDR1 is SGHKS, CDR2 YYEKEE, per germline (reference sequence).

J is TRBJ2-1 and V is TRBV19; 7 nucleotides align to TRBD2. Germline-derived CDR1 and CDR2 are LNHDA and SQIVND (reference sequence). The J segment lost 4 bases and the V segment lost 1 base, leaving 4 bases of the junction unmatched. The CDR3 length is 15 residues. The CDR3 DNA is TGTGCCAGTAGTATAGGAGCGGGGCCTTACAATGAGCAGTTCTTC. It encodes CASSIGAGPYNEQFF.

This clone has more than one count but fewer than ten. The V and J genes are TRBV28 and TRBJ1-5; 7 nucleotides line up with TRBD1. This CDR3 has 16 residues. Germline trimming cut 6 bases from V and 0 bases from J; bases unmatched to any gene: 8. Germline loops: CDR1 MDHEN, CDR2 SYDVKM. DNA for the CDR3: TGTGCCAGCAGACAGGGGACGGGGAATAGCAATCAGCCCCAGCATTTT. It yields the protein CASRQGTGNSNQPQHF.

The V and J genes are TRBV6-5 and TRBJ2-1; D is possibly TRBD1 (6 bases). CDR1 MNHEY and CDR2 SVGAGI come from the germline V gene. This CDR3 region has 15 residues. V was trimmed by 2 bases and J by 7 bases, leaving 15 bases between them. CDR3 residues: CASSYTAGGPNEQFF. CDR3 coding DNA: TGTGCCAGCAGTTACACGGCTGGGGGCCCGAATGAGCAGTTCTTC.

The rearrangement joins TRBV15 to TRBJ2-7; D may be TRBD1 (5 bases). V was shortened by 0 bases and J by 6 bases, with 9 bases between the two germline ends. Germline-derived CDR1 and CDR2 are LNHNV and YYDKDF (reference sequence). This CDR3 has 13 amino acids. The CDR3 DNA reads as TGTGCCACCAGCAGAGAACAGGTGAGCGAGCAGTACTTC. It yields the protein CATSREQVSEQYF.

This chain links TRBV4-1 with TRBJ2-7, with 7 bases lining up with TRBD2. J lost 2 bases, V lost 1 base, and 8 bases had no gene match. The CDR3 is made up of 16 amino acids. Germline V gene data show CDR1 as MGHRA and CDR2 as YSYEKL. The CDR3 sequence is CASSQVWEGTTYEQYF. CDR3 DNA: TGCGCCAGCAGCCAAGTTTGGGAGGGGACGACCTACGAGCAGTACTTC.

CDR3 protein: CASSEGGYDEQFF. DNA for the CDR3: TGTGCCAGCAGCGAGGGGGGGTATGATGAGCAGTTCTTC. The chain employs TRBV9 and TRBJ2-1, with D possibly TRBD2 on 7 matching bases. V was shortened by 3 bases and J by 8 bases, with 12 bases between the two germline ends. This CDR3 is 13 amino acids long. From germline, CDR1 is SGDLS and CDR2 YYNGEE.

CDR3 nucleotides: TGTGCCTGGAGTAATGGATTGAACACCGGGGAGCTGTTTTTT. It is translated as CAWSNGLNTGELFF. The chain joins TRBV30 to TRBJ2-2; no definite D call. The V end lost 2 bases, the J end lost 1 base, and 8 bases lay between the germline ends. Germline V gene lookup returns CDR1 GTSNPN and CDR2 SVGIG (reference sequence). There are 14 residues in the CDR3.

V usage is TRBV25-1 and J usage is TRBJ2-3; 9 bases agree with TRBD2. This CDR3 has 15 residues. From germline, CDR1 is MGHDK and CDR2 SYGVNS. V gave up 8 bases and J gave up 4 bases; unmatched junction bases: 10. Written as DNA, the CDR3 is TGTGCCAGCGAACTTGCAGGCGGGGGGGCAGATACGCAGTATTTT. Translation gives CASELAGGGADTQYF.

V and J are TRBV2 and TRBJ1-1, with D tentatively TRBD1 (5 bases). CDR3 length equals 13 residues. CDR1 SNHLY and CDR2 FYNNEI come from the germline V gene. The ends were cut back, 7 bases at V and 1 base at J, with 10 bases in the middle. The CDR3 loop reads CASKGTGNTEAFF. The CDR3 region has the DNA TGTGCCAGCAAGGGAACAGGGAACACTGAAGCTTTCTTT.

The chain is built from TRBV9 and TRBJ2-7, with D perhaps matching TRBD1 or TRBD2 (7 bases each). The germline CDR1 and CDR2 sequences are SGDLS and YYNGEE. V lost 0 bases and J lost 7, with 17 bases in between. The CDR3 contains 15 residues. The CDR3 bases are TGTGCCAGCAGCGTAGGGGGAGGGGGCTCGGTTGAGCAGTACTTC. Its translation is CASSVGGGGSVEQYF.

The V and J genes are TRBV11-3 and TRBJ2-7, with D hard to call. The CDR3 sequence is 14 residues long. With 5 bases removed from V and 0 bases from J, the gap between germline ends came to 11 bases. Germline lookup yields CDR1 SGHNT and CDR2 YENEEA. The CDR3: CASSPDAGSYEQYF. The CDR3 DNA sequence: TGTGCCAGCAGCCCCGATGCCGGCTCCTACGAGCAGTACTTC.

This clone was detected a few times. This rearrangement joins TRBV27 to TRBJ2-1; D possibly uses TRBD1 or TRBD2 (6 bases each). V was clipped by 5 bases and J by 9 bases, with 14 bases between them. The CDR3 has 13 residues. Germline V gene data show CDR1 as MNHEY and CDR2 as SMNVEV (reference sequence). The CDR3 region has the DNA TGTGCCAGCAGTATCTCCCGGGGGCCTGAGCAGTTCTTC. This sequence encodes CASSISRGPEQFF.

This clone was found once. This sequence joins TRBV7-2 and TRBJ2-7; 15 bases are shared with TRBD2. Trimming took 5 bases from V and 4 from J; bases not matched to a gene: 6. The CDR3 covers 16 residues. CDR1 and CDR2 from the germline V gene are SGHTA and FQGNSA. The CDR3 loop is CASSVEGLAGGYEQYF. The CDR3 nucleotides are TGTGCCAGCAGCGTCGAGGGACTAGCGGGGGGTTACGAGCAGTACTTC. Complete variable domain (other parts from reference TRBV7-2 and TRBJ2-7): GAGVSQSPSNKVTEKGKDVELRCDPISGHTALYWYRQSLGQGLEFLIYFQGNSAPDKSGLPSDRFSAERTGGSVSTLTIQRTQQEDSAVYLCASSVEGLAGGYEQYFGPGTRLTVT.

J is TRBJ1-4 and V is TRBV9; 9 positions match TRBD1. Trimming at V came to 4 bases and at J to 5 bases, leaving 9 bases not matched to a gene. This CDR3 comprises 16 residues. The germline gives CDR1 SGDLS, CDR2 YYNGEE. CDR3 bases: TGTGCCAGCAGCCTCGACCGGGACAGGGAAAATGAAAAACTGTTTTTT. Amino acid sequence: CASSLDRDRENEKLFF.

This chain links TRBV28 with TRBJ1-6; TRBD1 might be the D (5 bases). Germline assignment: CDR1 MDHEN and CDR2 SYDVKM. The CDR3 runs to 12 residues. The germline V and J ends were trimmed by 6 bases and 9 bases, with 9 bases remaining between them. CDR3 sequence reads: CASRTGSSPLHF. The CDR3 bases are TGTGCCAGCAGAACAGGCTCTTCACCCCTCCACTTT. Using reference TRBV28 and TRBJ1-6 for the parts outside the CDR3, the full variable domain is DVKVTQSSRYLVKRTGEKVFLECVQDMDHENMFWYRQDPGLGLRLIYFSYDVKMKEKGDIPEGYSVSREKKERFSLILESASTNQTSMYLCASRTGSSPLHFGNGTRLTVT.

The J gene is TRBJ2-1, the V gene TRBV15, with D unresolved. V was cut by 3 bases and J by 7 bases, with 13 bases left in between. Germline loops: CDR1 LNHNV, CDR2 YYDKDF (reference sequence). This CDR3 comprises 14 residues. The CDR3 DNA is TGTGCCACCAGCAGTGACTTCGACGGGAATGAGCAGTTCTTC. Its protein product is CATSSDFDGNEQFF.

The chain carries TRBV29-1 and TRBJ2-1; a weak D match, TRBD2 (6 bases). Trimming removed 1 base at V and 2 bases at J, with 9 bases between. CDR3 length: 14 amino acids. CDR1 SQVTM and CDR2 ANQGSEA come from the germline V gene. The CDR3 coding sequence is TGCAGCGTTGAAGGCGGGGCGGCCTACAATGAGCAGTTCTTC. As protein: CSVEGGAAYNEQFF.

V and J are TRBV10-3 and TRBJ2-1; D perhaps matches TRBD1 (6 bases). The length of the CDR3 is 14 residues. Germline V gives CDR1 ENHRY, CDR2 SYGVKD. Trimming took 0 bases from V and 5 from J, leaving 8 bases between them. CDR3 in amino acids: CAISESQGNNEQFF. The CDR3 DNA reads TGTGCCATCAGTGAGTCTCAGGGGAACAATGAGCAGTTCTTC.

Within the sample, this clone is medium-sized. This chain uses TRBV6-5 with TRBJ1-2, with D unresolved. CDR3 length equals 14 residues. Germline lookup yields CDR1 MNHEY and CDR2 SVGAGI. The V and J ends lost 4 bases and 2 bases respectively, with 11 bases between them. CDR3 amino acids: CASSLAVSNYGYTF. The CDR3 coding sequence is TGTGCCAGCAGTTTGGCCGTATCGAACTATGGCTACACCTTC.